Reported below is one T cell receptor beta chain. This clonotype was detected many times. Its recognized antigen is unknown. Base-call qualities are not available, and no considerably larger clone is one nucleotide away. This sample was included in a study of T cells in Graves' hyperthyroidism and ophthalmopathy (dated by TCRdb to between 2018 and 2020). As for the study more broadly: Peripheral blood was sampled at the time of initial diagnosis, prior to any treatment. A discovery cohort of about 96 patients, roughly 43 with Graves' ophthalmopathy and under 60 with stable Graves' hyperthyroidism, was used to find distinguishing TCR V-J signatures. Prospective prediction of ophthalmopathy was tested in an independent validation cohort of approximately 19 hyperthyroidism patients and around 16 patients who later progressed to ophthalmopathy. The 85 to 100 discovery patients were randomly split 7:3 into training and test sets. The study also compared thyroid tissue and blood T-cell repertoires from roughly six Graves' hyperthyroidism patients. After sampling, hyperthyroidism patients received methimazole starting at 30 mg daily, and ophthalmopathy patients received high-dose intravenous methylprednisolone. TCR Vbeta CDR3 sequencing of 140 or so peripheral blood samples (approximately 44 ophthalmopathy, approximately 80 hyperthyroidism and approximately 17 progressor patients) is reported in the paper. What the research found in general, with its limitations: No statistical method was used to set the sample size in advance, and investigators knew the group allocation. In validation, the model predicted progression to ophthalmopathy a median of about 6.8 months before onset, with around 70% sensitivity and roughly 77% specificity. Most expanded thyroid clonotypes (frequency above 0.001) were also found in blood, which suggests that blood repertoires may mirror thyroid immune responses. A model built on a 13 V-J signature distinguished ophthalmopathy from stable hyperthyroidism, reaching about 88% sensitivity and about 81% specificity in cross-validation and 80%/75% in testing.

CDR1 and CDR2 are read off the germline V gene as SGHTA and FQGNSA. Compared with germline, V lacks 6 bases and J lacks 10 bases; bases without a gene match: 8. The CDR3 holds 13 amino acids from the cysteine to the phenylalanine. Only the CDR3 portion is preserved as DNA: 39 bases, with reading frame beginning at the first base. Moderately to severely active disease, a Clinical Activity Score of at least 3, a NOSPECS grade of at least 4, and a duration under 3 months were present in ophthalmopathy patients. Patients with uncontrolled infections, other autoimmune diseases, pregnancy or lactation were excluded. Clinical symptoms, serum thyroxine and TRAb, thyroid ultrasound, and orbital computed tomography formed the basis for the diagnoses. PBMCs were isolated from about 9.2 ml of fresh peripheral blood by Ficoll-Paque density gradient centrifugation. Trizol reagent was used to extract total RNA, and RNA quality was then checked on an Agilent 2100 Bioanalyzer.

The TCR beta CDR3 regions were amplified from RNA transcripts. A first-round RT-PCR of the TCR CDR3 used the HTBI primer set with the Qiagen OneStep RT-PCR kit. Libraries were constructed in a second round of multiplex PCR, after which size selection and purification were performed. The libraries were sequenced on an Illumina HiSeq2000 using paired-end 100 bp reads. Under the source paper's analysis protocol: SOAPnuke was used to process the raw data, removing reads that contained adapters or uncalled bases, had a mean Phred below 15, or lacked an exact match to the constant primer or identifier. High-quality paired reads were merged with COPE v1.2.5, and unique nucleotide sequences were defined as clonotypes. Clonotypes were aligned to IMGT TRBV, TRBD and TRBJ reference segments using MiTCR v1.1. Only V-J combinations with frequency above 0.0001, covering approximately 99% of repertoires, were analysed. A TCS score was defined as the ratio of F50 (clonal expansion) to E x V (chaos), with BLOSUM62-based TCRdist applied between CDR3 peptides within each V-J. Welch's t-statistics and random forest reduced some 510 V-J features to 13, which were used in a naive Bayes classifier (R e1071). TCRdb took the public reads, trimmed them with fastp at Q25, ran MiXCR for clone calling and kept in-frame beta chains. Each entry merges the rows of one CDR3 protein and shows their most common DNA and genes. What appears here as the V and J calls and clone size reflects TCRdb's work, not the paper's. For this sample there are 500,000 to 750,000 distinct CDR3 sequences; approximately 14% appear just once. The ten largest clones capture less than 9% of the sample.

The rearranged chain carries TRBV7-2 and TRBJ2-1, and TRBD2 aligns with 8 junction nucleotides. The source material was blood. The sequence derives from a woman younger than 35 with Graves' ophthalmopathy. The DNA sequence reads TGTGCCAGCAGTACATACGGGGGGGGGGAGCAGTTCTTC. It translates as CASSTYGGGEQFF.